This TCR beta chain was found in a study of spatial heterogeneity in lung cancer. Study-level findings and limits: Ubiquitous expanded tumor TCRs appeared in blood more at resection than follow-up.

The V gene's germline CDR1 is SGHRS and CDR2 YFSETQ. The CDR3 length is 14 residues. V lost 0 bases, J lost 2 bases, and 7 bases lay in between. Time point indicated: sample taken at primary tumor resection. TCRs were sequenced from unsorted whole RNA of tumor, nontumor lung or PBMC. This clonotype was detected only a few times. No antigen is known for it. A single record per CDR3 protein comes from TCRdb applying MiXCR to the 5' RACE reads. The sample lists about 95,000 distinct CDR3 sequences; around 9% were seen once. This sample comprised PBMCs, obtained at surgery. The chain combines TRBV5-1 with TRBJ2-3; D remains unclear. This receptor was identified in a male donor with early-stage non-small cell lung cancer. CDR3 protein: CASSLGEFTDTQYF. The DNA of the CDR3 is TGCGCCAGCAGCTTGGGGGAATTCACAGATACGCAGTATTTT.